This T cell receptor beta chain was documented in a study of neurological immune-mediated disorders. This CDR3 has 15 amino acids. The germline V gene has CDR1 SGHRS and CDR2 YFSETQ. Trimming at V came to 5 bases and at J to 0 bases, leaving 6 bases not matched to a gene. One entry per CDR3 protein results from TCRdb running MiXCR on the 5' RACE reads. The sample has about 20,000 distinct CDR3 sequences, about a quarter seen once; the top ten hold roughly 34%. This TCR was recovered from a man in his forties or fifties with HTLV-1-associated myelopathy (HAM/TSP). This chain uses TRBV5-1 with TRBJ2-5; 8 bases are shared with TRBD1. Material for sequencing was PBMCs. The chain's CDR3 is CASRDRAGYQETQYF. CDR3 bases: TGCGCCAGCAGGGACAGGGCCGGATACCAAGAGACCCAGTACTTC. The entire variable domain, with the rest obtained from reference TRBV5-1 and TRBJ2-5, is as follows: KAGVTQTPRYLIKTRGQQVTLSCSPISGHRSVSWYQQTPGQGLQFLFEYFSETQRNKGNFPGRFSGRQFSNSRSEMNVSTLELGDSALYLCASRDRAGYQETQYFGPGTRLLVL.